Below, one TCR beta chain is given with its context. The data derive from a study of cytomegalovirus exposure and HLA in healthy donors. CDR3 size: 16 residues. Per germline, CDR1 SGHTS and CDR2 YDEGEE. The germline V and J ends were trimmed by 5 bases and 0 bases, with 14 bases remaining between them. Primers for the PCR totalled 60 Vbeta and 13 Jbeta. In the authors' methods: As a later analysis found, there were 80 million or so unique TCR beta chains, of which roughly 11 million were shared. Clones were sequenced by immunoSEQ multiplex PCR, and TCRdb holds only the in-frame ones, with some missing. The V and J calls and clone size were taken over from that table, and D and trimming were inferred from the DNA. The table records about 130,000 clones, approximately 80% of them present only once.

The sequence derives from a man aged 40-49 years in good health and CMV-seronegative. This chain uses TRBV5-8 with TRBJ2-2; possibly TRBD1 for D (6 bases). Sample: PBMCs. The CDR3 protein is CASRSGVVPNTGELFF. The CDR3, as DNA: TGTGCCAGCAGATCAGGGGTGGTCCCGAACACCGGGGAGCTGTTTTTT.